This TCR beta chain comes out of a study of blood T cell repertoires in COVID-19. This table comes from immunoSEQ multiplex PCR, and its TCRdb copy is limited to in-frame clones, with some not included. The sample yields 250,000 or so clones, around 84% seen once. This CDR3 is built from 17 residues. The junction had 11 bases not matched to a gene; V was cut back by 1 base and J by 4 bases. Germline CDR1 reads SGHTA; CDR2 reads FQGNSA. The sequenced material came from peripheral blood. This chain uses TRBV7-2 with TRBJ2-3; 7 nucleotides match TRBD2. This clonotype originated in a man aged 55 to 70 with acute or convalescent COVID-19. CDR3 sequence (DNA): TGTGCCAGCAGCTTAGTGTGGGGGGGGAGAGGAGCAGATACGCAGTATTTT. This translates into CASSLVWGGRGADTQYF.